These 8 T cell receptor beta chains originate from one sample sequenced in a study of response to subunit inactivated influenza vaccine. TCRdb passed the RT-PCR reads through MiXCR, listing each CDR3 protein once. This sample carries about 650,000 distinct CDR3 sequences, 12% to 15% of them seen once, and the ten largest clones take less than 9%. The sequencing here drew on PBMCs from blood, taken less than 15 days before vaccination. These TCRs come from a man between 50 and 59 years old who received an inactivated influenza vaccine.

This chain joins TRBV4-1 and TRBJ2-4; D unclear. The V gene lost 4 bases and the J gene lost 3 bases, with 13 bases spanning the gap. Looked up from germline, CDR1 is MGHRA and CDR2 is YSYEKL. The CDR3 length is 15 residues. The CDR3 DNA follows: TGCGCCAGCAGCCGGTGGGATCCGGGCAAAAACATTCAGTACTTC. Encoded protein: CASSRWDPGKNIQYF.

The sample holds a few counts of this clonotype. The rearrangement links TRBV5-1 to TRBJ2-3; 8 bases line up with TRBD2. Germline V gene data show CDR1 as SGHRS and CDR2 as YFSETQ. The CDR3 has 14 amino acids. After removal of 4 bases from V and 7 bases from J, the junction contained 8 bases not matched to a gene. The CDR3 sequence is CASSLVGGANTQYF. In DNA form, the CDR3 reads TGCGCCAGCAGCCTCGTCGGGGGGGCCAATACGCAGTATTTT.

The table lists this clonotype with many counts. The chain carries TRBV5-6 and TRBJ2-3; possible D gene TRBD2, 6 bases. CDR1 SGHDT and CDR2 YYEEEE come from the germline V gene. This CDR3 spans 17 amino acids. V was cut by 0 bases and J by 0 bases, with 14 bases left in between. DNA of the CDR3: TGTGCCAGCAGCTTGGTCGTCGGAGGACTAAGCACAGATACGCAGTATTTT. Its protein is CASSLVVGGLSTDTQYF.

The chain employs TRBV11-2 and TRBJ2-7; D may be TRBD1 (6 bases). V was shortened by 3 bases and J by 4 bases, with 13 bases between the two germline ends. Germline assignment: CDR1 SGHAT and CDR2 FQNNGV. The CDR3 length is 14 residues. For the CDR3, the DNA is TGTGCCAGCAGCTTGGCACAGGGAACTTACGAGCAGTACTTC. Its translation is CASSLAQGTYEQYF.

This clonotype was detected once. At one end, the junction sequence differs from germline, possibly due to a read error. The genes are TRBV6-2 or TRBV6-3 and TRBJ2-7; weak D call: TRBD1 (5 bases). The CDR3 extends over 16 amino acids. Germline CDR1 and CDR2: MNHEY and SVGEGT. In nucleotides, the CDR3 is TGTACCAGCAGTTACTCCACAGTCCGAGGACAATACGAGCAGTACTTC. This gives the protein CTSSYSTVRGQYEQYF.

The chain links TRBV2 to TRBJ2-1, with 7 bases lining up with TRBD1. The CDR3 spans 18 residues. CDR1 is SNHLY, CDR2 FYNNEI, per germline. The V segment lost 3 bases and the J segment 9 bases; nucleotides outside the gene matches: 20. Here the CDR3 DNA reads TGTGCCAGCAGTGATCCGGGACAGACGTTAGGAATAGGTTCTGAGCAGTTCTTC. Residues: CASSDPGQTLGIGSEQFF.

This clonotype was counted only a few times. The chain has TRBV27 and TRBJ2-3; D not resolved. V dropped 3 bases and J dropped 2 bases, with 9 bases sitting between them. The CDR3 covers 14 residues. The germline CDR1 and CDR2 sequences are MNHEY and SMNVEV (reference sequence). DNA for the CDR3: TGTGCCAGCAGTTTCGGAAGCCACACAGATACGCAGTATTTT. Protein sequence: CASSFGSHTDTQYF.

The rearrangement links TRBV4-1 to TRBJ2-7, with TRBD2 as a possible D gene (5 bases). The V end was cut by 4 bases, the J end by 3 bases, with 16 bases between. From germline, CDR1 is MGHRA and CDR2 YSYEKL. The CDR3 covers 15 residues. Here the CDR3 reads CASSRGLPPNYEQYF. DNA of the CDR3: TGCGCCAGCAGCCGCGGACTCCCGCCCAACTACGAGCAGTACTTC.